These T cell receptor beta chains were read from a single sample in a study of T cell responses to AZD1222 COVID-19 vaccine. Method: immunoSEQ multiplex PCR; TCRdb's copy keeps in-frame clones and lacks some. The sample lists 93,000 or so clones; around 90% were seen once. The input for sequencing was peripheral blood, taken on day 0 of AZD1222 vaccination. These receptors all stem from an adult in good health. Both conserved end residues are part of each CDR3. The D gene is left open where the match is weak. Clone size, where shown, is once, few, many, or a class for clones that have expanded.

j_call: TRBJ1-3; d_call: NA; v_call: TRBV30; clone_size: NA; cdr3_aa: CAWTLHGVGNTIYF; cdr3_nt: TGTGCCTGGACCTTACACGGGGTAGGAAACACCATATATTTT
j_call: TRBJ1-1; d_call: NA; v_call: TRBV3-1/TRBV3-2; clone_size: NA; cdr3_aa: CASSPRGTYTEAFF; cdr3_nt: TGTGCCAGCAGCCCACGGGGGACCTACACTGAAGCTTTCTTT
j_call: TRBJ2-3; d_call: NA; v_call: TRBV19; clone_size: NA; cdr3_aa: CASSISGLSGFTDTQYF; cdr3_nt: TGTGCCAGTAGTATTTCGGGACTCTCCGGCTTCACAGATACGCAGTATTTT
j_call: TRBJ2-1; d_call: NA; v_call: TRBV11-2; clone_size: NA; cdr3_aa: CASSPNTDNEQFF; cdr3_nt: TGTGCCAGCAGCCCAAACACAGACAATGAGCAGTTCTTC
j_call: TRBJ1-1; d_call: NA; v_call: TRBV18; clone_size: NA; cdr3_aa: CASSPYVNTEAFF; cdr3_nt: TGTGCCAGCTCACCATACGTGAACACTGAAGCTTTCTTT
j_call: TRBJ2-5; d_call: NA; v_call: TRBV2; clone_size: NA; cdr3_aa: CASSEAEGTQYF; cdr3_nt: TGTGCCAGCAGTGAAGCTGAGGGGACCCAGTACTTC
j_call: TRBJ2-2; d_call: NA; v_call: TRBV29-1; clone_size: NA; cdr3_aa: CSVAVKGGELFF; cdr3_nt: TGCAGCGTTGCCGTCAAGGGCGGGGAGCTGTTTTTT
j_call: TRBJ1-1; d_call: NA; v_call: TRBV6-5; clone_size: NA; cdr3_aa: CASTVGGGNTEAFF; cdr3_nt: TGTGCCAGCACCGTCGGCGGAGGGAACACTGAAGCTTTCTTT
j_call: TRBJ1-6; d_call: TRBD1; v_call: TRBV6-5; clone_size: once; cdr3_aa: CASSSLGQVYNSPLHF; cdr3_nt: TGTGCCAGCAGTTCCTTAGGACAGGTTTATAATTCACCCCTCCACTTT
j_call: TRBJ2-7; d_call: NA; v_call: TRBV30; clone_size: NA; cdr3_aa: CAWSTGSEQYF; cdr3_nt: TGTGCCTGGAGTACAGGGTCCGAGCAGTACTTC
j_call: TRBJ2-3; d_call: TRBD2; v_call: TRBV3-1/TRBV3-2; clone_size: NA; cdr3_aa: CASSPGVAGVRTDTQYF; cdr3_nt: TGTGCCAGCAGCCCGGGGGTAGCGGGGGTCCGCACAGATACGCAGTATTTT
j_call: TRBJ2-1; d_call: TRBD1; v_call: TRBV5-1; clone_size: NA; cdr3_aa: CASSAGDRGHEQFF; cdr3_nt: TGCGCCAGTTCGGCCGGGGACAGGGGGCATGAGCAGTTCTTC
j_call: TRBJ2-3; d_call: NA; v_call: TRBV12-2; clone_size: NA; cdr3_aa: CASRPWTSGGSTDTQYF; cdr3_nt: TGTGCAAGTCGCCCCTGGACTAGCGGGGGGAGCACAGATACGCAGTATTTT
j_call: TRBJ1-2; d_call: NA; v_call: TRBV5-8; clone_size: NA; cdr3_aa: CASSLVNNYGYTF; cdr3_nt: TGTGCCAGCAGCTTGGTGAACAACTATGGCTACACCTTC
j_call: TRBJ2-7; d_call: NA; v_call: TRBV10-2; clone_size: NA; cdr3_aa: CASSVTYEQYF; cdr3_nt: TGCGCCAGCTCAGTCACCTACGAGCAGTACTTC
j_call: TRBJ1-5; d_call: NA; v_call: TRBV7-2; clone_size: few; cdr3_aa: CASSLWGSSNQPQHF; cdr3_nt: TGTGCCAGCAGCTTATGGGGTTCCAGCAATCAGCCCCAGCATTTT
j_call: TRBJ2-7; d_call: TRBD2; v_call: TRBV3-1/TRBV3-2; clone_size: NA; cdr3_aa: CASSPGLLYEQYF; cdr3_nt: TGTGCCAGCAGTCCGGGACTATTATACGAGCAGTACTTC
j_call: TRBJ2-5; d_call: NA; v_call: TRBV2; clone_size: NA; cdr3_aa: CASSEGVGGETQYF; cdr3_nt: TGTGCCAGCAGTGAAGGGGTTGGAGGGGAGACCCAGTACTTC
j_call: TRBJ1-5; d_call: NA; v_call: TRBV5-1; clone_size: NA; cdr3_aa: CASSPTSLGDVGNQPQHF; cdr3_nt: TGCGCCAGCAGCCCAACCAGCCTTGGGGACGTAGGCAATCAGCCCCAGCATTTT
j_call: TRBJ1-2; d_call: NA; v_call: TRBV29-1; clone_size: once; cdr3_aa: CSVEVASGYTF; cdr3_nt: TGCAGCGTTGAGGTGGCGAGTGGCTACACCTTC
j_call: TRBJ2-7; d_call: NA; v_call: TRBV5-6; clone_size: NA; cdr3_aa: CASRAAGSYEQYF; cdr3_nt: TGTGCCAGCAGAGCCGCAGGATCCTACGAGCAGTACTTC
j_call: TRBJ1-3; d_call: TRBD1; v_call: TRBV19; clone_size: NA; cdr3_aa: CASNKQGAGNTIYF; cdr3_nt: TGTGCCAGTAACAAACAGGGGGCTGGAAACACCATATATTTT
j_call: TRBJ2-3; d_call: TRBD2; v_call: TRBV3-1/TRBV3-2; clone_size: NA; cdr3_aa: CASAWAGGTDTQYF; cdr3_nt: TGTGCCAGCGCCTGGGCGGGGGGGACAGATACGCAGTATTTT
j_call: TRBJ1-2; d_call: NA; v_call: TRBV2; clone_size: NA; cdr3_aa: CASSPRTDGYTF; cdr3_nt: TGTGCCAGCAGTCCCCGGACGGATGGCTACACCTTC
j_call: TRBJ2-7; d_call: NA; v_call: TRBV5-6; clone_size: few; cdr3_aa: CASSNRWGRSSYEQYF; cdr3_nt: TGTGCCAGCAGCAACCGGTGGGGCAGGAGCTCCTACGAGCAGTACTTC
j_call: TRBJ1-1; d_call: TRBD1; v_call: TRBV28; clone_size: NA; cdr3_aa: CASTSYRTGVTEAFF; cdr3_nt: TGTGCCAGCACCTCCTACCGGACAGGGGTTACTGAAGCTTTCTTT
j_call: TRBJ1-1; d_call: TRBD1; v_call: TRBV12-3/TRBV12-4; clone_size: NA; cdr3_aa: CASSVGQGTEAFF; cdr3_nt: TGTGCCAGCAGCGTAGGACAGGGGACTGAAGCTTTCTTT
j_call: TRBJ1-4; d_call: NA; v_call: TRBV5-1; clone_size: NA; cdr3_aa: CASSNDRIGEKLFF; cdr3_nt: TGCGCCAGCAGCAACGACAGAATCGGTGAAAAACTGTTTTTT
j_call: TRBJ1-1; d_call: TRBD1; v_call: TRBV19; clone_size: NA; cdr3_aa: CASSTDRENTEAFF; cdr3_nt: TGTGCCAGTAGTACGGACAGGGAGAACACTGAAGCTTTCTTT
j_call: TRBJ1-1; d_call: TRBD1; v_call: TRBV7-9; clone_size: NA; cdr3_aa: CASSIQGLADRGETEAFF; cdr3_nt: TGTGCCAGCAGCATTCAGGGCCTCGCCGACAGGGGGGAAACTGAAGCTTTCTTT
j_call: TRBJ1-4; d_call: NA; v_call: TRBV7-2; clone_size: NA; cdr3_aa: CASSVKGNEKLFF; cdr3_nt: TGTGCCAGCAGCGTTAAGGGGAATGAAAAACTGTTTTTT
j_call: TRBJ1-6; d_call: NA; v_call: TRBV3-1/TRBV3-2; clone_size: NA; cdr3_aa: CASSHQTGPSSYNSPLHF; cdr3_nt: TGTGCCAGCAGCCACCAGACAGGCCCAAGCTCCTATAATTCACCCCTCCACTTT
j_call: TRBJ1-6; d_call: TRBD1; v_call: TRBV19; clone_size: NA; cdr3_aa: CASRPADRGIYNSPLHF; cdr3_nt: TGTGCCAGTAGGCCAGCGGACAGGGGAATTTATAATTCACCCCTCCACTTT
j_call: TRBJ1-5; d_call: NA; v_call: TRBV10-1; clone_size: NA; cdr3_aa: CASSAGRPDQPQHF; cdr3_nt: TGCGCCAGCAGTGCGGGACGACCGGATCAGCCCCAGCATTTT
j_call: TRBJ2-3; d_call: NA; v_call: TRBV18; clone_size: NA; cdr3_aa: CASSPPTRGGKDTQYF; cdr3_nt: TGTGCCAGCTCACCACCCACCAGGGGGGGCAAAGATACGCAGTATTTT
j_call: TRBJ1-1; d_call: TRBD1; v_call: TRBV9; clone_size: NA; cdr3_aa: CASTPEGGQGGAEAFF; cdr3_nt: TGTGCCAGCACCCCCGAAGGGGGACAGGGTGGGGCCGAAGCTTTCTTT
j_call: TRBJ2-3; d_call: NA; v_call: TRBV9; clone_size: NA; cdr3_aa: CASSAGGIGNTQYF; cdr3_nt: TGTGCCAGCAGCGCCGGAGGGATAGGAAATACGCAGTATTTT
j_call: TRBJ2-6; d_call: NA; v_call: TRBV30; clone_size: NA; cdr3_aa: CAWSKPTANSGANVLTF; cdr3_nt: TGTGCCTGGAGTAAGCCCACAGCTAACTCTGGGGCCAACGTCCTGACTTTC
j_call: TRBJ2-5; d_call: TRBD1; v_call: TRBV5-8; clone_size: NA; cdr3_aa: CASSSRQGASQETQYF; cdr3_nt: TGTGCCAGCAGCTCTCGACAGGGGGCGTCCCAAGAGACCCAGTACTTC
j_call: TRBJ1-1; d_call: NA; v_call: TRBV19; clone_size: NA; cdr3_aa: CASSIVGRTEAFF; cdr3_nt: TGTGCCAGTAGTATTGTAGGTCGAACTGAAGCTTTCTTT
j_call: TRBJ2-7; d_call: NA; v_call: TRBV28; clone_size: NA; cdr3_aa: CASTQPRAGAVEQYF; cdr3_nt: TGTGCCAGCACCCAACCCAGGGCAGGGGCAGTGGAGCAGTACTTC
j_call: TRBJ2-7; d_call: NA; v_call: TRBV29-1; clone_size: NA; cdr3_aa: CSVEVVGEQYF; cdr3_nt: TGCAGCGTTGAAGTAGTAGGCGAGCAGTACTTC
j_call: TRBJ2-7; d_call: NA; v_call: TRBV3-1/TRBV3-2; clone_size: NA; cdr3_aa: CASSQGVPYEQYF; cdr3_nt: TGTGCCAGCAGCCAAGGGGTACCCTACGAGCAGTACTTC
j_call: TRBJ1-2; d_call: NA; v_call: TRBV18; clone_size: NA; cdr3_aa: CAVRLAGNYGYTF; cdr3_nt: TGTGCCGTGCGCCTGGCAGGCAACTATGGCTACACCTTC
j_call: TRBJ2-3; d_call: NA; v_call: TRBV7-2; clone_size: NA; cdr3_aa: CASSLASSTDTQYF; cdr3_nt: TGTGCCAGCAGCTTAGCCTCGAGCACAGATACGCAGTATTTT
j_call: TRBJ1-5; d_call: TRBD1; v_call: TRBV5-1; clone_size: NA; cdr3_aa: CASSLDTGVQPQHF; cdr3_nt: TGCGCCAGCAGCTTGGATACAGGGGTTCAGCCCCAGCATTTT
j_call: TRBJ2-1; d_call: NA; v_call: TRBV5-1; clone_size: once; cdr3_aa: CASSLEQKGEQFF; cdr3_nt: TGCGCCAGCAGCTTGGAGCAGAAGGGTGAGCAGTTCTTC
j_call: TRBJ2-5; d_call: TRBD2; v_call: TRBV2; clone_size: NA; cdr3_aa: CASSERGGRETQYF; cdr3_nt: TGTGCCAGCAGTGAGCGGGGGGGCCGGGAGACCCAGTACTTC
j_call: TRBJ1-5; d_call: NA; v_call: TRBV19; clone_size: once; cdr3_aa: CASRDRKDSNQPQHF; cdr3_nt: TGTGCCAGTAGGGACAGAAAGGATAGCAATCAGCCCCAGCATTTT
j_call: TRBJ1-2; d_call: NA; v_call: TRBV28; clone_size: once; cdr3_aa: CASGGRDGNGYTF; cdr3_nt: TGTGCCAGCGGGGGCAGGGATGGTAATGGCTACACCTTC
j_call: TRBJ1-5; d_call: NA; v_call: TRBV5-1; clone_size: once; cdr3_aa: CASSLSGAEIQPQHF; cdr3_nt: TGCGCCAGCAGCTTGTCTGGGGCCGAAATACAGCCCCAGCATTTT
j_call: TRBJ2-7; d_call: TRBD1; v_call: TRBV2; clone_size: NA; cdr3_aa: CAIRDSRIYEQYF; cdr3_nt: TGTGCCATCCGGGACAGCAGAATCTACGAGCAGTACTTC
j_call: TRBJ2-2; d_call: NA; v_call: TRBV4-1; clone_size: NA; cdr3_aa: CASRPGGSNTGELFF; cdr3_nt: TGCGCCAGCAGACCGGGGGGCTCGAACACCGGGGAGCTGTTTTTT
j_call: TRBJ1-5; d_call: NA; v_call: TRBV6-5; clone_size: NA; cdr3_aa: CASRSYSSNQPQHF; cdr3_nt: TGTGCCAGCAGGTCGTACAGTAGCAATCAGCCCCAGCATTTT
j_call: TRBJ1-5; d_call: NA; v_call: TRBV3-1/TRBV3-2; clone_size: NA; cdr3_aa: CASSQTVQGNQPQHF; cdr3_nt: TGTGCCAGCAGCCAAACCGTCCAGGGAAATCAGCCCCAGCATTTT
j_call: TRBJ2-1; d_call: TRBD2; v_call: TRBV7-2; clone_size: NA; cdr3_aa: CASSSSGGAIYNEQFF; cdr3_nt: TGTGCCAGCAGTTCTTCCGGGGGGGCCATCTACAATGAGCAGTTCTTC
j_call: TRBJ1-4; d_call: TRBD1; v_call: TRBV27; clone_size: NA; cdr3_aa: CASGKRTGVGEKLFF; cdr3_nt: TGTGCCAGCGGAAAAAGGACAGGGGTCGGGGAAAAACTGTTTTTT
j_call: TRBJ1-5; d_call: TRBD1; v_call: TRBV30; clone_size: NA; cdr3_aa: CAWRGTGNQPQHF; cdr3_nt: TGTGCCTGGAGAGGGACAGGGAATCAGCCCCAGCATTTT
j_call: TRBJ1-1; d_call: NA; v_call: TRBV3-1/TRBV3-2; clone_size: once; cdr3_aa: CASSQAGGEAFF; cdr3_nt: TGTGCCAGCAGCCAGGCGGGAGGTGAAGCTTTCTTT
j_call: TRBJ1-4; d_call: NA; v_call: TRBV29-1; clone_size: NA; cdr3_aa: CSVGSGRTNEKLFF; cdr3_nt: TGCAGCGTTGGATCAGGCAGAACTAATGAAAAACTGTTTTTT